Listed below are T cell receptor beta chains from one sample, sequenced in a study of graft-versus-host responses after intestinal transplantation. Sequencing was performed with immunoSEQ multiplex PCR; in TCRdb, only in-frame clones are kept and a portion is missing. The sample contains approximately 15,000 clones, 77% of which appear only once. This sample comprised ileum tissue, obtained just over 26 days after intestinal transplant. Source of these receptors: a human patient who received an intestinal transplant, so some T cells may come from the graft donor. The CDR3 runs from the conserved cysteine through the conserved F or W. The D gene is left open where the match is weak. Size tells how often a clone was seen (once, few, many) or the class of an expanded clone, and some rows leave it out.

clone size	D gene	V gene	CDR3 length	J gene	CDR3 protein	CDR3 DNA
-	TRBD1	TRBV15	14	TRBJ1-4	CATSRTGGSEKLFF	TGTGCCACCAGCAGGACAGGGGGCAGTGAAAAACTGTTTTTT
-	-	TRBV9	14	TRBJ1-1	CASSVATAETEAFF	TGTGCCAGCAGCGTAGCTACGGCGGAGACTGAAGCTTTCTTT
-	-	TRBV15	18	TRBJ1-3	CATSRDKGSGALGNTIYF	TGTGCCACCAGCAGAGATAAGGGCTCAGGGGCACTGGGAAACACCATATATTTT
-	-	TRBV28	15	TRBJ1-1	CASRPTAAQRTEAFF	TGTGCCAGCAGGCCCACGGCGGCCCAGCGGACTGAAGCTTTCTTT
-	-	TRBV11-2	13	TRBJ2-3	CASTASDADTQYF	TGTGCCAGCACCGCCAGCGACGCAGATACGCAGTATTTT
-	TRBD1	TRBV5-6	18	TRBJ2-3	CASSAWTGGNPSTDTQYF	TGTGCCAGCAGCGCGTGGACAGGGGGCAACCCTAGCACAGATACGCAGTATTTT
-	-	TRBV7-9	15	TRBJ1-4	CASSLTGGLNEKLFF	TGTGCCAGCAGCTTAACGGGGGGCCTTAATGAAAAACTGTTTTTT
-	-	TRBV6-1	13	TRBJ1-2	CATTRVVNYGYTF	TGTGCCACTACGAGGGTCGTTAACTATGGCTACACCTTC
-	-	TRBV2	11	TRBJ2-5	CASTSRETQYF	TGTGCCAGCACCTCCAGGGAGACCCAGTACTTC
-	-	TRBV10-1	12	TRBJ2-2	CASIYHTGELFF	TGCGCCAGCATTTATCACACCGGGGAGCTGTTTTTT
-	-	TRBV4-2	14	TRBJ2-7	CASSQVLGSYEQYF	TGTGCCAGCAGCCAAGTTCTCGGCTCCTACGAGCAGTACTTC
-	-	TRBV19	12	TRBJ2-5	CASSRVGETQYF	TGTGCCAGTTCGCGGGTCGGGGAGACCCAGTACTTC
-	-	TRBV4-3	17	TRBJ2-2	CASSQDFGLYVTGELFF	TGCGCCAGCAGCCAAGATTTTGGGCTCTACGTCACCGGGGAGCTGTTTTTT
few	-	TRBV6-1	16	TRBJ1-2	CASSEERRSWPYGYTF	TGTGCCAGCAGCGAAGAAAGGAGGAGTTGGCCTTATGGCTACACCTTC
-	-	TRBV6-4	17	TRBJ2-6	CASSDSGHLSGANVLTF	TGTGCCAGCAGTGACTCTGGGCACCTATCTGGGGCCAACGTCCTGACTTTC
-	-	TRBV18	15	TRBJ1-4	CASSPREEPNEKLFF	TGTGCCAGCTCACCTCGGGAGGAACCTAATGAAAAACTGTTTTTT
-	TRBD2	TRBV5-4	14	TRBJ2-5	CASSVSGAQETQYF	TGTGCCAGCAGCGTTAGCGGGGCCCAAGAGACCCAGTACTTC
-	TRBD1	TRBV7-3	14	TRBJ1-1	CASSEQGGNTEAFF	TGTGCCAGCAGCGAACAGGGGGGGAACACTGAAGCTTTCTTT
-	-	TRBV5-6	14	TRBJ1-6	CASSPPGEFSPLHF	TGTGCCAGCAGCCCACCTGGAGAGTTTTCACCCCTCCACTTT
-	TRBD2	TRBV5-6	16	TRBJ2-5	CASSPRQRGRGETQYF	TGTGCCAGCAGCCCTCGGCAGCGGGGGCGCGGGGAGACCCAGTACTTC
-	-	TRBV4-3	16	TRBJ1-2	CASSQEAGRTYYGYTF	TGCGCCAGCAGCCAAGAGGCCGGACGGACTTACTATGGCTACACCTTC
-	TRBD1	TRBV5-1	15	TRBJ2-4	CASSLAPGQQNIQYF	TGCGCCAGCAGCTTGGCGCCGGGACAGCAAAACATTCAGTACTTC
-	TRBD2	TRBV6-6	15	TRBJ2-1	CATHSGTSGYNEQFF	TGTGCCACCCACTCTGGGACTAGCGGGTACAATGAGCAGTTCTTC
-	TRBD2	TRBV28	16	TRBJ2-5	CASKIGETGGLETQYF	TGTGCCAGCAAAATTGGGGAAACGGGGGGATTAGAGACCCAGTACTTC
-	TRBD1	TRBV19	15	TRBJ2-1	CASSPGQGNINEQFF	TGTGCCAGTAGCCCAGGACAGGGGAACATCAATGAGCAGTTCTTC
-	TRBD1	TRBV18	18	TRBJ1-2	CASSPPTGTAVDTYGYTF	TGTGCCAGCTCACCACCCACCGGGACAGCAGTTGACACCTATGGCTACACCTTC
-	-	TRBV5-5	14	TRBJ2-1	CASSGVFGGFEQFF	TGTGCCAGCAGCGGGGTCTTTGGGGGCTTTGAGCAGTTCTTC
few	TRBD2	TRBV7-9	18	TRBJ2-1	CASSSRLAGGSIWGEQFF	TGTGCCAGCAGCTCTAGACTAGCGGGGGGGTCAATCTGGGGAGAGCAGTTCTTC
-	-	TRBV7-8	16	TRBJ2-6	CASRPGNWVAVNVLTF	TGTGCCAGCAGGCCAGGGAATTGGGTTGCCGTCAACGTCCTGACTTTC
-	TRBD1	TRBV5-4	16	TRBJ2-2	CASSGAGTGPTGELFF	TGTGCCAGCAGCGGAGCCGGGACAGGGCCGACCGGGGAGCTGTTTTTT
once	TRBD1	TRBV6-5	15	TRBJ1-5	CASSWTGDSNQPQHF	TGTGCCAGCAGCTGGACAGGGGATAGCAATCAGCCCCAGCATTTT
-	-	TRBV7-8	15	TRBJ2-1	CASSFIRGSYNEQFF	TGTGCCAGCAGCTTTATAAGGGGATCCTACAATGAGCAGTTCTTC
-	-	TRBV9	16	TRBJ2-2	CASSVETRVNTGELFF	TGTGCCAGCAGCGTAGAAACTAGGGTGAACACCGGGGAGCTGTTTTTT
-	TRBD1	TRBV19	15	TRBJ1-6	CASSKWTGTNSPLHF	TGTGCCAGTAGCAAGTGGACAGGGACTAATTCACCCCTCCACTTT
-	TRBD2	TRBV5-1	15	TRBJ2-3	CASRAGLASTDTQYF	TGCGCCAGCAGGGCGGGACTAGCTAGCACAGATACGCAGTATTTT
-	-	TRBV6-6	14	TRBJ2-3	CASSYRGTTDTQYF	TGTGCCAGCAGTTACAGGGGAACGACAGATACGCAGTATTTT
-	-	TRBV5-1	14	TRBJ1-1	CASSLEGGVTEAFF	TGCGCCAGCAGCTTGGAGGGAGGGGTCACTGAAGCTTTCTTT